These 24 T cell receptor beta chains originate from one sample sequenced in a study of blood T cell repertoires in COVID-19. The data were produced by immunoSEQ multiplex PCR, yet TCRdb's version contains in-frame clones alone and is incomplete. The sample shows 93,000 or so clones, about four fifths of them seen only once. Material for sequencing was peripheral blood. These receptor sequences come from a human donor in a cohort sampled during active COVID-19.

This chain links TRBV2 with TRBJ2-1, with D perhaps TRBD1 (6 bases). This CDR3 has 13 residues. V was trimmed by 7 bases and J by 0 bases, leaving 7 bases between them. The V gene's germline CDR1 is SNHLY and CDR2 FYNNEI. CDR3 sequence reads: CASMDSSYNEQFF. The CDR3 nucleotides are TGTGCCAGCATGGACAGCTCCTACAATGAGCAGTTCTTC.

The chain combines TRBV10-1 with TRBJ2-1; 9 nucleotides line up with TRBD1. From germline, CDR1 is WNHNN and CDR2 SYGVQD (reference sequence). V gave up 5 bases and J gave up 7 bases; unmatched junction bases: 3. This CDR3 region has 13 residues. In DNA form, the CDR3 reads TGCGCCAGCAGTAGACAGGGGGGAAATGAGCAGTTCTTC. It translates to CASSRQGGNEQFF.

This chain connects TRBV5-4 to TRBJ2-5, with 8 bases lining up with TRBD2. The germline V gene has CDR1 SGHNT and CDR2 YYREEE (reference sequence). The CDR3 consists of 14 residues. The J segment lost 5 bases and the V segment lost 4 bases, leaving 7 bases of the junction unmatched. The CDR3 loop is CASSPGGGVETQYF. The CDR3 coding sequence is TGTGCCAGCAGCCCCGGGGGGGGCGTCGAGACCCAGTACTTC.

This chain uses TRBV5-1 with TRBJ1-2, with TRBD1 matching over 11 bases. The CDR3 extends over 14 amino acids. Per germline, CDR1 SGHRS and CDR2 YFSETQ. V shed 4 bases, J shed 7 bases, and the junction held 6 bases outside the gene matches. The DNA of the CDR3 is TGCGCCAGCAGCGAGGGACAGGGGGGGCTTGGCTACACCTTC. It is translated as CASSEGQGGLGYTF.

This chain links TRBV5-1 with TRBJ2-5; 9 nucleotides align to TRBD2. V lost 3 bases to trimming and J lost 1 base; unmatched junction nucleotides: 4. This CDR3 comprises 15 residues. CDR1 and CDR2 from the germline V gene are SGHRS and YFSETQ. The CDR3 DNA follows: TGCGCCAGCAGCTGGGTAGCGGGGGCCCAAGAGACCCAGTACTTC. Translated, it gives CASSWVAGAQETQYF. Variable domain in full (rest from reference TRBV5-1 and TRBJ2-5): KAGVTQTPRYLIKTRGQQVTLSCSPISGHRSVSWYQQTPGQGLQFLFEYFSETQRNKGNFPGRFSGRQFSNSRSEMNVSTLELGDSALYLCASSWVAGAQETQYFGPGTRLLVL.

V usage is TRBV6-5 and J usage is TRBJ1-2, with D hard to call. The ends were cut back, 7 bases at V and 5 bases at J, with 14 bases in the middle. The CDR3 consists of 13 residues. Germline V lookup: CDR1 MNHEY, CDR2 SVGAGI. The CDR3, as DNA: TGTGCCAGCACCACCCGGGAGGGTTATGGCTACACCTTC. It codes for CASTTREGYGYTF.

The rearrangement uses TRBV19 and TRBJ1-2, with TRBD1 identical over 8 bases. The CDR3 contains 15 residues. Germline lookup yields CDR1 LNHDA and CDR2 SQIVND (reference sequence). Germline trimming cut 4 bases from V and 6 bases from J; bases unmatched to any gene: 10. The CDR3 loop is CASSTRGLGRNGYTF. The CDR3, as DNA: TGTGCCAGTAGTACCAGGGGGCTTGGTAGAAATGGCTACACCTTC.

The rearrangement uses TRBV27 and TRBJ2-6, with 9 bases that match TRBD1. With 5 bases clipped from V and 4 bases from J, the junction kept 15 bases outside the gene matches. The V gene's germline CDR1 is MNHEY and CDR2 SMNVEV (reference sequence). CDR3 size: 19 residues. In DNA form, the CDR3 reads TGTGCCAGCAGTGCCACCGGGACAGGGCCCTTTTTGGGGGCCAACGTCCTGACTTTC. This translates into CASSATGTGPFLGANVLTF.

V gene TRBV15 combines with J gene TRBJ2-7; D remains ambiguous. The germline gives CDR1 LNHNV, CDR2 YYDKDF (reference sequence). The CDR3 runs to 13 residues. Trimming took off 4 bases at V and 5 bases at J, with 12 bases between the two ends. The CDR3 reads CATSIMSRDEQYF. The CDR3, as DNA: TGTGCCACCAGCATTATGTCCCGGGACGAGCAGTACTTC. The complete variable domain, with remaining parts taken from reference TRBV15 and TRBJ2-7, reads DAMVIQNPRYQVTQFGKPVTLSCSQTLNHNVMYWYQQKSSQAPKLLFHYYDKDFNNEADTPDNFQSRRPNTSFCFLDIRSPGLGDTAMYLCATSIMSRDEQYFGPGTRLTVT.

The V gene is TRBV24-1, the J gene TRBJ2-3, with TRBD1 matching over 7 bases. V lost 4 bases to trimming and J lost 3 bases; unmatched junction nucleotides: 3. The CDR3 has 14 amino acids. Germline-derived CDR1 and CDR2 are KGHDR and SFDVKD. CDR3 sequence (DNA): TGTGCCACCAGTGACGTGACAGGGACAGATACGCAGTATTTT. This sequence encodes CATSDVTGTDTQYF.

The chain recombines TRBV12-3 or TRBV12-4 with TRBJ2-7; weak D call: TRBD1 (6 bases). Trimming pared 6 bases from V and 7 bases from J, leaving 13 bases between. CDR3 length: 12 amino acids. The CDR3 DNA reads as TGTGCCAGCAGCACGAACAGGGTTGAGCAGTACTTC. Its protein product is CASSTNRVEQYF.

This clone was observed a few times. The genes are TRBV7-3 and TRBJ2-1; maybe TRBD1 (5 bases). V was shortened by 1 base and J by 12 bases, with 13 bases between the two germline ends. The CDR3 covers 13 residues. Germline CDR1 SGHTA, CDR2 FQGTGA. The CDR3 DNA reads TGTGCCAGCAGCTTAATGTACGAGACAGCGCAGTTCTTC. Amino acids: CASSLMYETAQFF.

This chain links TRBV5-1 with TRBJ2-1, with a tentative D call TRBD1 (6 bases). Trimming left V 3 bases short and J 9 bases short, with 13 bases between. This CDR3 is built from 13 residues. Germline V gene sequence: CDR1 SGHRS, CDR2 YFSETQ. DNA for the CDR3: TGCGCCAGCAGCTCCTTTCAGGGGAGTGAGCAGTTCTTC. Protein sequence: CASSSFQGSEQFF.

The gene calls are TRBV11-3 and TRBJ1-1; perhaps TRBD1 as D (6 bases). The CDR3 consists of 13 residues. Trimming took off 4 bases at V and 4 bases at J, with 10 bases between the two ends. Germline CDR1 reads SGHNT; CDR2 reads YENEEA. CDR3 protein: CASSWGRGTEAFF. The CDR3 DNA sequence: TGTGCCAGCAGCTGGGGGCGAGGCACTGAAGCTTTCTTT.

V usage is TRBV27 and J usage is TRBJ1-6; 9 positions match TRBD1. In germline, CDR1 is MNHEY, CDR2 SMNVEV (reference sequence). The CDR3 totals 23 residues. The V gene end was trimmed by 4 bases and the J gene end by 0 bases; junction bases not matched to a gene: 22. CDR3 bases: TGTGCCAGCAGTTCTCGAACCGGGACAGGGCCTGGGGGGACCATCTCCTATAATTCACCCCTCCACTTT. This encodes CASSSRTGTGPGGTISYNSPLHF.

The CDR3 DNA follows: TGCGCCAGCAGCTCAGGGACAGGGTTGGACGAGCAGTACTTC. Its protein is CASSSGTGLDEQYF. The J gene is TRBJ2-7, the V gene TRBV5-1, with 9 nucleotides matching TRBD1. The ends lost 3 bases at V and 5 bases at J; junction bases unmatched: 6. The CDR3 runs 14 residues. From germline, CDR1 is SGHRS and CDR2 YFSETQ.

V and J are TRBV12-3 or TRBV12-4 and TRBJ1-6; D is unclear. The V end lost 5 bases, the J end lost 12 bases, and 14 bases lay between the germline ends. This CDR3 has 13 amino acids. The CDR3: CASSPGFRKPLHF. CDR3 in DNA: TGTGCCAGCAGTCCGGGATTTAGGAAACCCCTCCACTTT.

V usage is TRBV7-9 and J usage is TRBJ1-4, with 9 positions matching TRBD1. V shed 5 bases, J shed 0 bases, and the junction held 7 bases outside the gene matches. The CDR3 extends over 17 amino acids. The germline gives CDR1 SEHNR, CDR2 FQNEAQ (reference sequence). This chain's CDR3 is CASSPGTGTATNEKLFF. The CDR3 nucleotides are TGTGCCAGCAGCCCCGGGACAGGGACGGCAACTAATGAAAAACTGTTTTTT.

Points on this clone: The identical CDR3 is also encoded by other nucleotide sequences in the sample. This chain links TRBV29-1 with TRBJ1-1; 8 nucleotides agree with TRBD1. V shed 6 bases, J shed 0 bases, and the junction held 3 bases outside the gene matches. The CDR3 length is 13 residues. Germline V CDR1 and CDR2: SQVTM, ANQGSEA. CDR3: CSVRDRLNTEAFF. The CDR3 DNA follows: TGCAGCGTAAGGGACAGGTTGAACACTGAAGCTTTCTTT.

This chain uses TRBV6-6 with TRBJ2-1, with 9 nucleotides matching TRBD1. The V gene's germline CDR1 is MNHNY and CDR2 SVGAGI (reference sequence). The CDR3 has 16 amino acids. The trim removed 5 bases at V and 6 bases at J, leaving 11 bases unmatched. This chain's CDR3 is CASSPFPGQGSNEQFF. CDR3 coding DNA: TGTGCCAGCAGTCCCTTCCCGGGACAGGGTTCCAATGAGCAGTTCTTC.

V gene TRBV7-9 combines with J gene TRBJ2-5, with 10 bases aligning to TRBD1. Trimming cost V 5 bases and J 5 bases; bases outside gene matches: 17. From germline, CDR1 is SEHNR and CDR2 FQNEAQ (reference sequence). CDR3 length equals 18 residues. This chain's CDR3 is CASSAAPWWDRGGETQYF. CDR3 in DNA: TGTGCCAGCAGCGCAGCCCCATGGTGGGACAGGGGCGGGGAGACCCAGTACTTC.

The chain joins TRBV7-6 to TRBJ1-1; the match to TRBD1 covers 12 bases. Per the germline V gene, CDR1 is SGHVS and CDR2 is FNYEAQ. This CDR3 is built from 17 residues. J gave up 1 base and V 5 bases, and 8 bases lay outside the gene matches. CDR3 nucleotides: TGTGCCAGCAGCACGGGGACAGGGGGCTTTTCGAACACTGAAGCTTTCTTT. Protein product: CASSTGTGGFSNTEAFF.

The chain employs TRBV15 and TRBJ1-2; D is undetermined. The V end lost 0 bases, the J end lost 5 bases, and 7 bases lay between the germline ends. The CDR3 runs to 13 residues. Germline CDR1 LNHNV, CDR2 YYDKDF (reference sequence). CDR3 in amino acids: CATSRDASYGYTF. The CDR3 coding sequence is TGTGCCACCAGCAGAGATGCTAGTTATGGCTACACCTTC.

The chain has TRBV5-6 and TRBJ1-2; D is possibly TRBD1 (6 bases). The length of the CDR3 is 12 residues. CDR1 SGHDT and CDR2 YYEEEE come from the germline V gene. V dropped 6 bases and J dropped 4 bases, with 10 bases sitting between them. The CDR3 is CASTTGFYGYTF. The CDR3 coding sequence is TGTGCCAGCACCACAGGGTTCTATGGCTACACCTTC.